The rows below give T cell receptor beta chains drawn from one sample of a study of vaccination and CD4 T cells after COVID-19. Their target antigens are unknown. TCRdb analysed the PCR reads with MiXCR anew, one entry per CDR3 protein. Counted here are 15,000 to 20,000 distinct CDR3 sequences, about half occurring once; the ten biggest clones make up approximately 15%. The starting material was CD4+ T cells from blood, cultured in vitro, obtained about 7 months after SARS-CoV-2 vaccination. The receptors shown here come from a human donor who had recovered from COVID-19. CDR3s include the opening cysteine and the closing phenylalanine or tryptophan. Expanded clones get a size class; other rows say once, few or many, or leave the size out.

cdr3_aa: CASSRGLSADTQYF; v_call: TRBV7-3; clone_size: few
cdr3_aa: CASSFRTSRSSYEQYF; v_call: TRBV7-8; clone_size: -
cdr3_aa: CATSRGEGSSPLHF; v_call: TRBV15; clone_size: -
cdr3_aa: CATSDLASGRGETQYF; v_call: TRBV24-1; clone_size: few
cdr3_aa: CASSFVPDRVETQYF; v_call: TRBV5-5; clone_size: -
cdr3_aa: CASSLDRGAQPQHF; v_call: TRBV28; clone_size: -
cdr3_aa: CASRRTSLTQHF; v_call: TRBV6-7; clone_size: medium-sized
cdr3_aa: CASSQDGTSGILDEQFF; v_call: TRBV4-3; clone_size: few
cdr3_aa: CSAVRLAGLRGANVLTF; v_call: TRBV20-1; clone_size: few
cdr3_aa: CSASPTLATSGGGTDTQYF; v_call: TRBV20-1; clone_size: -
cdr3_aa: CASSLQGETQYF; v_call: TRBV7-9; clone_size: few
cdr3_aa: CASSKGGTSPDEQFF; v_call: TRBV21-1; clone_size: -